This record concerns one T cell receptor (beta chain) sequence. This clonotype was recorded a few times. The specificity of this receptor is unknown. No much larger clone is present one base from it, and per-base qualities are unavailable. Instrument used: Illumina HiSeq 1500. Through fastp at Q25 and MiXCR, TCRdb rebuilt clones from the public reads, retaining in-frame beta chains. Rows are combined by CDR3 protein, so each entry shows the most common genes and DNA. This sample is represented by about 230,000 distinct CDR3 sequences; 20% to 25% of them were singletons. The ten largest clonotypes hold 15% to 20% of the sample. From the germline V gene, CDR1 is MNHNS and CDR2 is SASEGT. From the cysteine up to the phenylalanine, the CDR3 has a length of 13 residues. This entry keeps only the CDR3 DNA: 39 bases, framed from base 1. V is shortened by 6 bases, J by 7 bases, and the region joining them spans 15 bases.

This entry belongs to a study of T cell repertoires in cytomegalovirus infection (dated by TCRdb to between 2018 and 2021). Study-wide context: Because public TCR beta signatures pointed to carriage of CMV infection together with the matching HLA type, the HLA type of each donor mattered for the analysis.

Findings and caveats that apply to the study as a whole: The ex vivo response was dominated by HLA-C-restricted CMV-specific TCR beta clonotypes, which also provided the single most frequent clonotype in two of eight donors. Carriers of CMV infection plus the relevant HLA type were discriminated by the cumulative frequency of public TCR beta family members in the study cohort and in an independent approximately 350-donor cohort.

This receptor chain uses TRBV6-1 and TRBJ1-1; D gene: possibly TRBD1, on 6 matching bases. Sequencing used CD8+ T cells from PBMCs. The source of this sequence is a human donor in good health (CMV status not recorded). Some clones in this sample may be carry-over from other donors' samples. The CDR3: CASRITGWREAFF. The DNA sequence is as follows: TGTGCCAGCAGGATTACAGGGTGGCGTGAAGCTTTCTTT.